The subject of this entry is one TCR beta chain. CDR1 MDHEN and CDR2 SYDVKM come from the germline V gene. Between the trimmed V and J ends, which lost 4 bases and 8 bases, there was a span of 9 bases. The CDR3 runs 12 residues. The PCR had 60 Vbeta and 13 Jbeta primers. TCRdb's table, derived via immunoSEQ multiplex PCR, lists solely in-frame clones and lacks some. The sample records 200,000 or so clones, over 65% being singletons. This sample was taken from a study of cytomegalovirus exposure and HLA in healthy donors. The source material was PBMCs. The V and J genes are TRBV28 and TRBJ2-1; D is unclear. The source is a young man in good health and CMV-seronegative. Here the CDR3 DNA reads TGTGCCAGCAGTTCTCTTTATCATGAGCAGTTCTTC. Its protein is CASSSLYHEQFF.